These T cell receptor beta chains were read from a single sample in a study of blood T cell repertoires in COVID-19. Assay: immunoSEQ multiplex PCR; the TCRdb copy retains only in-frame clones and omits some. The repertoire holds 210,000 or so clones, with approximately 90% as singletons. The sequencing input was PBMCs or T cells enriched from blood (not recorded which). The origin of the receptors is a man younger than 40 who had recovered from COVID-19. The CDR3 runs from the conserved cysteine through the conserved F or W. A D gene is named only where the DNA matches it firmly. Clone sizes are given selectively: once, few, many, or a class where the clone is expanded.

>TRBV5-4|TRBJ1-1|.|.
CASSLSLGYTEAFF
TGTGCCAGCAGCTTGTCGCTCGGGTACACTGAAGCTTTCTTT
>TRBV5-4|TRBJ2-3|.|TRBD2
CASSFGGGSTDTQYF
TGTGCCAGCAGCTTTGGGGGGGGGAGCACAGATACGCAGTATTTT
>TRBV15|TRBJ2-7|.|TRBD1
CATSWDRPYEQYF
TGTGCCACCAGCTGGGACAGACCATACGAGCAGTACTTC
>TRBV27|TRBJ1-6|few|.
CASRPTGLGNSPLHF
TGTGCCAGCAGACCGACAGGTTTGGGTAATTCACCCCTCCACTTT
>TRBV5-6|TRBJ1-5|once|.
CASSLGDRGGQPQHF
TGTGCCAGCAGCTTGGGCGATAGGGGTGGTCAGCCCCAGCATTTT
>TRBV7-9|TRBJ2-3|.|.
CASTRSAGSTDTQYF
TGTGCCAGCACCCGCTCGGCAGGGAGCACAGATACGCAGTATTTT
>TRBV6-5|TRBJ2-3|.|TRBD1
CASSIRDSNTDTQYF
TGTGCCAGCAGCATCCGGGACAGTAACACAGATACGCAGTATTTT
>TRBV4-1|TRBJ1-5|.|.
CASSQARDQPQHF
TGCGCCAGCAGCCAAGCACGGGATCAGCCCCAGCATTTT
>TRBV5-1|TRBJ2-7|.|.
CASTPGTTHEQYF
TGCGCCAGTACCCCCGGTACCACCCACGAGCAGTACTTC
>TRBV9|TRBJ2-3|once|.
CASSVATGALGSTDTQYF
TGTGCCAGCAGCGTAGCTACGGGAGCTCTTGGTTCCACAGATACGCAGTATTTT
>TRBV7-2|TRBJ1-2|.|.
CASSFVQGEGYGYTF
TGTGCCAGCAGCTTTGTACAGGGCGAGGGCTATGGCTACACCTTC
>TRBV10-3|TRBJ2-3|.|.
CAISRGTTDTQYF
TGTGCCATCTCCCGCGGGACCACAGATACGCAGTATTTT
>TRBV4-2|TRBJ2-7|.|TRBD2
CASSQDLGLGNEQYF
TGTGCCAGCAGCCAAGATCTGGGACTAGGGAACGAGCAGTACTTC
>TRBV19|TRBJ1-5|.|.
CASSMRGFSNQPQHF
TGTGCCAGTAGTATGCGCGGGTTCAGCAATCAGCCCCAGCATTTT
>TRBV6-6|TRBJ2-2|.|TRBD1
CASSSTGVTGELFF
TGTGCCAGCAGTTCGACAGGGGTCACCGGGGAGCTGTTTTTT
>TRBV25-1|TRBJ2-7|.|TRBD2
CASSELLAGALPYEQYF
TGTGCCAGCAGTGAACTTCTGGCGGGAGCACTCCCCTACGAGCAGTACTTC
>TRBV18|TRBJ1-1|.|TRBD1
CASSKGQYTEAFF
TGTGCCAGCTCAAAGGGACAGTACACTGAAGCTTTCTTT
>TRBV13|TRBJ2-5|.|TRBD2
CASSLGLAAFQTQYF
TGTGCCAGCAGCTTAGGGCTAGCGGCCTTCCAGACCCAGTACTTC
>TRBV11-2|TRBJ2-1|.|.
CASNPTTHNEQFF
TGTGCCAGCAACCCTACTACACACAATGAGCAGTTCTTC
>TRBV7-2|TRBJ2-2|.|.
CASSLTTTGELFF
TGTGCCAGCAGCTTGACGACAACCGGGGAGCTGTTTTTT
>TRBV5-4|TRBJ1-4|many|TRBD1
CASSNGTGHKLFF
TGTGCCAGCAGCAACGGGACAGGCCACAAACTGTTTTTT
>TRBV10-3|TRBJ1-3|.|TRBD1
CAIRPETGWLGVSGNTIYF
TGTGCCATCAGACCAGAGACAGGGTGGTTGGGGGTATCTGGAAACACCATATATTTT
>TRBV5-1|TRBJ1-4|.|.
CASSLGGWGEKLFF
TGCGCCAGCAGCTTGGGGGGCTGGGGTGAAAAACTGTTTTTT
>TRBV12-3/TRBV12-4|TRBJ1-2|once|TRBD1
CATRTGGGGYTF
TGTGCCACCAGAACAGGGGGCGGTGGCTACACCTTC
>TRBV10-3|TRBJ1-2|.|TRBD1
CAISFRDRNYGYTF
TGTGCCATCAGCTTCCGGGACAGGAACTATGGCTACACCTTC
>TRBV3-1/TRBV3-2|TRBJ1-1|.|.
CASSQAGAGTEAFF
TGTGCCAGCAGCCAAGCAGGGGCCGGGACTGAAGCTTTCTTT
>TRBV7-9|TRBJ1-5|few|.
CASSLSNQPQHF
TGTGCCAGCAGCCTTAGCAATCAGCCCCAGCATTTT
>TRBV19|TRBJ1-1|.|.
CASIKAGSTEAFF
TGTGCCAGTATAAAGGCAGGAAGCACTGAAGCTTTCTTT
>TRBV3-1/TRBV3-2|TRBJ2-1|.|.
CASSQLASYNEQFF
TGTGCCAGCAGCCAACTAGCGTCCTACAATGAGCAGTTCTTC
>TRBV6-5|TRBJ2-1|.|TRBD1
CASRTGQLGYNEQFF
TGTGCCAGCAGGACGGGACAGCTGGGCTACAATGAGCAGTTCTTC
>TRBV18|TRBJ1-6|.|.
CASSQRRGGFESPLHF
TGTGCCAGCTCACAGCGTCGTGGGGGCTTCGAATCACCCCTCCACTTT
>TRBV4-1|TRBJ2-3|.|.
CASSQDRVTDTQYF
TGCGCCAGCAGCCAAGACAGGGTCACAGATACGCAGTATTTT
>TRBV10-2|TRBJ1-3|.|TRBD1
CASSEHPGQANSGNTIYF
TGCGCCAGCAGTGAGCACCCGGGACAGGCTAACTCTGGAAACACCATATATTTT
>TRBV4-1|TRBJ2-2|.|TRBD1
CASSQEGQGRPGELFF
TGCGCCAGCAGCCAGGAGGGACAGGGGAGACCCGGGGAGCTGTTTTTT
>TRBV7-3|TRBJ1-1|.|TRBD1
CASSGQVGDTEAFF
TGTGCCAGCAGCGGACAGGTTGGGGACACTGAAGCTTTCTTT
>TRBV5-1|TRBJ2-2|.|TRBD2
CASSRGGDSTNTGELFF
TGCGCCAGCAGCCGGGGAGGGGACTCAACCAACACCGGGGAGCTGTTTTTT
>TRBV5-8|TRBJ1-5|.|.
CASSFKFSNQPQHF
TGTGCCAGCAGCTTCAAATTTAGCAATCAGCCCCAGCATTTT
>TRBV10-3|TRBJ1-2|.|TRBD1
CAISGGDRVVYGYTF
TGTGCCATCAGTGGGGGCGACAGGGTGGTTTATGGCTACACCTTC
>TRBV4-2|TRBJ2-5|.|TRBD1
CASSQEGQGGETQYF
TGTGCCAGCAGCCAAGAGGGACAGGGAGGGGAGACCCAGTACTTC
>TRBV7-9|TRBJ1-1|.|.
CASSPRTLNTEAFF
TGTGCCAGCAGCCCCAGAACCCTGAACACTGAAGCTTTCTTT
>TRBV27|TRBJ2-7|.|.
CATAGGYEQYF
TGTGCCACCGCTGGGGGGTACGAGCAGTACTTC
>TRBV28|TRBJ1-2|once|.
CASSSPGERSNYGYTF
TGTGCCAGCAGTTCCCCAGGCGAGCGGTCTAACTATGGCTACACCTTC
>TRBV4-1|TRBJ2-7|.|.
CASSQPLRGYEQYF
TGCGCCAGCAGCCAACCACTTAGGGGATACGAGCAGTACTTC
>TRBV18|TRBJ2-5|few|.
CASSSRRETQYF
TGTGCCAGCTCATCTCGCCGGGAGACCCAGTACTTC
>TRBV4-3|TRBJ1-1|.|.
CASSQGGRGHTEAFF
TGCGCCAGCAGCCAAGGGGGGCGCGGGCACACTGAAGCTTTCTTT
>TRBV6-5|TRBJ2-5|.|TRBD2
CAAKRGGQETQYF
TGTGCCGCAAAACGCGGGGGCCAAGAGACCCAGTACTTC
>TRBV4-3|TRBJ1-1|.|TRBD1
CASSQGWTGRITEAFF
TGCGCCAGCAGCCAAGGGTGGACAGGGCGAATCACTGAAGCTTTCTTT
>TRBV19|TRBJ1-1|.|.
CASSIGVKRGNTEAFF
TGTGCCAGTAGTATAGGGGTTAAAAGAGGAAACACTGAAGCTTTCTTT
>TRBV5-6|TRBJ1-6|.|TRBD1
CASSLALRQGTSPLHF
TGTGCCAGCAGCTTGGCCCTCCGACAGGGCACTTCACCCCTCCACTTT
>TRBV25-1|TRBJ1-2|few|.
CASGRREHNYGYTF
TGTGCCAGCGGCCGTCGTGAACATAACTATGGCTACACCTTC